This T cell receptor (beta chain) was sequenced for a study of T cell repertoires in cytomegalovirus infection. As for the study in general: It was recently identified HLA-C-restricted and well-studied HLA-B-restricted CMV epitopes that the study used.

TCRdb recomputed calls from the reads with MiXCR, one row per CDR3 protein. Counted here are around 900,000 distinct CDR3 sequences, about a third occurring once; the ten biggest clones make up about an eighth. Of note for this clonotype: Its antigen is still unknown.

General study points: Dominant in the ex vivo response were TCR beta clonotypes restricted by HLA-C and specific for CMV.

This CDR3 has 14 residues. Germline V gene sequence: CDR1 SGHVS, CDR2 FNYEAQ. Trimming cost V 1 base and J 3 bases, with 10 bases left between them. V and J are TRBV7-6 and TRBJ2-7, with D perhaps TRBD1 (5 bases). The sample in question was cultured CD8+ T cells from PBMCs, obtained from culture after CMV antigen stimulation. This TCR derives from a human donor in good health (CMV status not recorded). Some clones in this sample may be carry-over from other donors' samples. CDR3 residues: CASSLVDTYYEQYV. For the CDR3, the DNA is TGTGCCAGCAGCTTAGTGGACACGTACTACGAGCAGTACGTC.